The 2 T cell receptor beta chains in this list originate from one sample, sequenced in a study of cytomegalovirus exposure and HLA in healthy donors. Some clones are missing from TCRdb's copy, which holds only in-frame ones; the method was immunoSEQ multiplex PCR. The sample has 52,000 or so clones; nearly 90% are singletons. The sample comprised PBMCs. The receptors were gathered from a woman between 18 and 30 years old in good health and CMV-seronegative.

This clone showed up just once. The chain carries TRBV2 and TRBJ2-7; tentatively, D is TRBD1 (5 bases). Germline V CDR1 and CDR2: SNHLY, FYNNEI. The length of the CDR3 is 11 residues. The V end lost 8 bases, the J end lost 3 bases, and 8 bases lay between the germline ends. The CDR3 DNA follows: TGTGCCAGCGCGACAGACTACGAGCAGTACTTC. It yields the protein CASATDYEQYF.

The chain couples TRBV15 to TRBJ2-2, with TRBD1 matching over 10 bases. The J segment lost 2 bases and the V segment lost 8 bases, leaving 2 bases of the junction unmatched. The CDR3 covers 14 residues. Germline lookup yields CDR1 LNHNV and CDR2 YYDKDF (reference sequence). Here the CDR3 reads CATGDRGNTGELFF. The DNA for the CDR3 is TGTGCCACCGGGGACAGGGGCAACACCGGGGAGCTGTTTTTT.